Below, one T cell receptor beta chain is given with its context. Its antigen is unknown. The donor population consisted of healthy HIV-negative adults with no recent acute infections or vaccinations. The study used around 96 million PBMCs per unsorted sample for genomic DNA. CDR3 length equals 16 residues. Germline CDR1 is SGHTS and CDR2 is YDEGEE. Germline trimming cut 0 bases from V and 0 bases from J; bases unmatched to any gene: 2. The record originates from a study of shared clonotypes between healthy human individuals. Study-wide results and caveats: The donor pool, a small one, limited the genetic and exposure-history diversity represented.

The assay was immunoSEQ multiplex PCR, and TCRdb's table has in-frame clones only and misses some. The table lists more than 450,000 clones, about four fifths of them singletons. This chain links TRBV5-8 with TRBJ2-1, with 8 bases identical to TRBD2. The origin of this receptor is a woman aged 40-49 years in good health. Some clones in this sample may be carry-over from other donors' samples. Sequences were obtained from PBMCs. This CDR3 is CASSLAAGGSYNEQFF. The CDR3 DNA follows: TGTGCCAGCAGCTTGGCTGCGGGGGGCTCCTACAATGAGCAGTTCTTC.